This TCR beta chain was documented in a study of graft-versus-host responses after intestinal transplantation. Study background: Grafts that recipients had were multivisceral, liver-intestinal, or isolated intestinal transplants. Each patient got anti-thymocyte globulin induction, then tacrolimus and steroids for roughly 3 years. Study observations and caveats: Researchers found GvH clones in recipient marrow, and some showed up first in ileum or blood. Declining HvG levels early post-transplant were linked to peak circulating GvH clone levels.

Measured with immunoSEQ multiplex PCR; TCRdb has only the in-frame clones, and not every one. The sample consists of 50,000 or so clones, over 80% of them appearing once. The V gene's germline CDR1 is SGDLS and CDR2 YYNGEE. The CDR3 loop spans 15 amino acids. V dropped 4 bases and J dropped 4; count of bases not matched to a gene: 5. A word on this clone: Its matching antigen is unknown.

V usage is TRBV9 and J usage is TRBJ1-1, with TRBD1 matching over 12 bases. The TCR comes from a human patient who received an intestinal transplant, so some T cells may come from the graft donor. Material: PBMCs, obtained 750 to 800 days after a first intestinal transplant, on the day of a second. The CDR3 protein is CASSNRDRGPTEAFF. The CDR3 DNA is TGTGCCAGCAGCAACCGGGACAGGGGGCCCACTGAAGCTTTCTTT. Drawing the rest from reference TRBV9 and TRBJ1-1, the complete variable domain is DSGVTQTPKHLITATGQRVTLRCSPRSGDLSVYWYQQSLDQGLQFLIQYYNGEERAKGNILERFSAQQFPDLHSELNLSSLELGDSALYFCASSNRDRGPTEAFFGQGTRLTVV.